One and the same sample provided the 7 T cell receptor beta chains below, sequenced in a study of identical twins. TCRdb re-analysed the 5' RACE reads in MiXCR, keeping a single row per CDR3 protein. The table shows 1.5 million to 2 million distinct CDR3 sequences, with under 35% occurring only once. Sequenced material: cord blood. The receptors stem from a newborn girl in good health.

This clonotype was found a few times. The chain has TRBV7-9 and TRBJ1-5; D gene unclear. V lost 2 bases to trimming and J lost 7 bases, with 6 bases between them. The CDR3 contains 12 residues. In germline, CDR1 is SEHNR, CDR2 FQNEAQ (reference sequence). CDR3 coding DNA: TGTGCCAGCAGCTTATCTGCCCAGCCCCAGCATTTT. Translation: CASSLSAQPQHF.

This clonotype has only a few counts. The chain carries TRBV6-1 and TRBJ2-3; 13 bases line up with TRBD2. The CDR3 runs 16 residues. J lost 5 bases, V lost 6 bases, and 8 bases had no gene match. The germline gives CDR1 MNHNS, CDR2 SASEGT. DNA of the CDR3: TGTGCCAGCAGCTCTGGACTAGCGGGAGAAGGAGATACGCAGTATTTT. Its translation: CASSSGLAGEGDTQYF.

The chain combines TRBV28 with TRBJ2-1; D gene unclear. Deletions cut 6 bases from V and 0 bases from J, with 12 bases between. The CDR3 spans 15 residues. Germline loops: CDR1 MDHEN, CDR2 SYDVKM. CDR3 nucleotides: TGTGCCAGCAGCAACCTAACGGCCTCCTACAATGAGCAGTTCTTC. Its translation: CASSNLTASYNEQFF. Variable domain in full (rest from reference TRBV28 and TRBJ2-1): DVKVTQSSRYLVKRTGEKVFLECVQDMDHENMFWYRQDPGLGLRLIYFSYDVKMKEKGDIPEGYSVSREKKERFSLILESASTNQTSMYLCASSNLTASYNEQFFGPGTRLTVL.

This clonotype occurred a few times. V and J are TRBV10-3 and TRBJ2-7, with TRBD2 matching over 9 bases. Trimming at V came to 3 bases and at J to 7 bases, leaving 7 bases not matched to a gene. Germline V lookup: CDR1 ENHRY, CDR2 SYGVKD. CDR3 length equals 14 residues. The CDR3 nucleotides are TGTGCCATCAGTGAAAGCGGGAGGTACAATGAGCAGTACTTC. Protein product: CAISESGRYNEQYF.

The chain recombines TRBV5-5 with TRBJ1-3; D remains ambiguous. V was clipped by 1 base and J by 4 bases, with 15 bases between them. This CDR3 has 16 residues. Germline loops: CDR1 SGHKS, CDR2 YYEKEE (reference sequence). The CDR3 DNA reads as TGTGCCAGCAGCTTGCCTCTAAAGAGGGAGGGAAACACCATATATTTT. It encodes CASSLPLKREGNTIYF.

This clonotype turned up a few times. This chain connects TRBV29-1 to TRBJ2-7, with unresolved D. The germline gives CDR1 SQVTM, CDR2 ANQGSEA. This CDR3 has 14 amino acids. V gave up 3 bases and J gave up 2 bases, with 14 bases separating them. CDR3 sequence (DNA): TGCAGCGTTGACCTCGGGTCCGCCCCCTACGAGCAGTACTTC. Translating gives CSVDLGSAPYEQYF.

The chain combines TRBV12-3 or TRBV12-4 with TRBJ2-2, with D perhaps matching TRBD1 (6 bases). Trimming pared 6 bases from V and 0 bases from J, leaving 11 bases between. The CDR3 spans 15 residues. CDR3 sequence reads: CASREGQTNTGELFF. CDR3 nucleotides: TGTGCCAGCAGAGAGGGACAAACGAACACCGGGGAGCTGTTTTTT.